A single sample gave rise to the 8 T cell receptor beta chains below, sequenced in a study of blood T cell repertoires in COVID-19 (dated by TCRdb to 2020 to 2021). The library was obtained by the immunoSEQ multiplex PCR assay. Drawn from immuneACCESS, this table holds only the in-frame rearrangements with V and J called that TCRdb kept. Clones are partly lost; checked studies trace under half to an unresolved V gene and leave the rest unexplained. In this sample the table shows fewer than 200,000 clones, about 88% of which occur a single time. The ten biggest clones cover roughly 2% of the sample. Sequencing input: peripheral blood. These receptors all stem from a man aged 50-59 years who had recovered from COVID-19.

This clone showed up just once. This chain joins TRBV9 and TRBJ2-2; no definite D call. Trimming pared 4 bases from V and 6 bases from J, leaving 10 bases between. The V gene's germline CDR1 is SGDLS and CDR2 YYNGEE. The CDR3 is 13 amino acids. CDR3 DNA sequence: TGTGCCAGCAGCCCATCTACGTCCGGGGAGCTGTTTTTT. This translates into CASSPSTSGELFF. The full variable domain, in which reference TRBV9 and TRBJ2-2 provide the parts outside the CDR3, is DSGVTQTPKHLITATGQRVTLRCSPRSGDLSVYWYQQSLDQGLQFLIQYYNGEERAKGNILERFSAQQFPDLHSELNLSSLELGDSALYFCASSPSTSGELFFGEGSRLTVL.

The genes are TRBV19 and TRBJ1-5, with 7 bases that match TRBD1. Germline CDR1 is LNHDA and CDR2 is SQIVND (reference sequence). CDR3 length equals 14 residues. Germline trimming cut 8 bases from V and 4 bases from J; bases unmatched to any gene: 8. This CDR3 reads CASSPGQKNQPQHF. CDR3 coding DNA: TGTGCCAGTTCCCCGGGACAGAAAAATCAGCCCCAGCATTTT.

The V call is TRBV4-1, the J call TRBJ1-4, with D possibly being TRBD1 (5 bases). Germline-derived CDR1 and CDR2 are MGHRA and YSYEKL. The CDR3 extends over 16 amino acids. Deletions cut 1 base from V and 5 bases from J, with 14 bases between. In DNA form, the CDR3 reads TGCGCCAGCAGCCAAGTTATAACAGGAACGAATGAAAAACTGTTTTTT. It is translated as CASSQVITGTNEKLFF.

This clone was counted a few times. The same CDR3 arises from other DNA sequences in this sample as well. The CDR3 reads CASSIGQMNTEAFF. The CDR3 DNA sequence: TGTGCCAGTAGTATAGGCCAGATGAACACTGAAGCTTTCTTT. The rearrangement joins TRBV19 to TRBJ1-1; D gene ambiguous. The CDR3 consists of 14 residues. The germline V and J ends were trimmed by 1 base and 0 bases, with 6 bases remaining between them. Germline CDR1 and CDR2: LNHDA and SQIVND (reference sequence).

V gene TRBV24-1 combines with J gene TRBJ1-1; possibly TRBD1 for D (5 bases). The length of the CDR3 is 13 residues. CDR1 KGHDR and CDR2 SFDVKD come from the germline V gene. Trimming shortened V by 7 bases and J by 5 bases, and 13 bases separated the two germline ends. For the CDR3, the DNA is TGTGCCACCAGCGTGACGGGGGGGACTGAAGCTTTCTTT. As protein: CATSVTGGTEAFF.

The V gene is TRBV5-1, the J gene TRBJ2-3, with 7 nucleotides matching TRBD1. Germline loops: CDR1 SGHRS, CDR2 YFSETQ. J gave up 0 bases and V 3 bases, and 4 bases lay outside the gene matches. The CDR3 consists of 15 residues. Written as DNA, the CDR3 is TGCGCCAGCAGCTCGGGACAGCTTAGCACAGATACGCAGTATTTT. Protein product: CASSSGQLSTDTQYF.

The J gene is TRBJ1-2, the V gene TRBV7-2; D is perhaps TRBD1 (5 bases). The CDR3 has 14 amino acids. The V gene lost 4 bases and the J gene lost 7 bases, with 16 bases spanning the gap. Germline assignment: CDR1 SGHTA and CDR2 FQGNSA. Here the CDR3 DNA reads TGTGCCAGCAGCTCGAGGGGAGGGCTTGGTGGCTACACCTTC. Translating gives CASSSRGGLGGYTF.

This chain connects TRBV19 to TRBJ1-1, with a possible D match to TRBD1 (5 bases). The germline V gene has CDR1 LNHDA and CDR2 SQIVND (reference sequence). V lost 7 bases and J 4 bases, leaving 13 bases between the germline ends. The CDR3 runs to 13 residues. The CDR3 region has the DNA TGTGCCAGTACCTTGGGGCCTGGCACTGAAGCTTTCTTT. Encoded protein: CASTLGPGTEAFF.